The sequence of this T cell receptor beta chain was determined in a study of monozygotic twins with inflammatory bowel disease. Notes on the study in general: Especially with disease activity, IBD patients had fewer clonotypes in common with others than healthy twins did.

There are 13 residues in the CDR3. Germline CDR1 is MNHEY and CDR2 is SVGAGI. TCRdb reprocessed the 5' RACE reads and stores each CDR3 protein as one record, lacking DNA. This repertoire includes about 300,000 distinct CDR3 sequences. Notes on this clonotype: Its antigen is not known.

The sample taken for sequencing was blood. The sequence was collected from a human donor with ulcerative colitis or Crohn's disease, or a healthy co-twin of an affected twin (not recorded which). This chain joins TRBV6-5 and TRBJ2-2; lacking DNA, the TRBD1 call made by TCRdb goes unchecked. CDR3: CASRRGQAGELFF.